A selection of T cell receptor beta chains follows, all from one sample in a study of CD8+ T cells in alopecia areata. Libraries were prepared by immunoSEQ multiplex PCR; TCRdb keeps only in-frame clonotypes and omits some of them. The sample holds roughly 250,000 clones, about three fifths seen once. The material sequenced was CD4+ T cells sorted from blood, taken around week 54, from a patient treated with tofacitinib. The receptors were gathered from a human donor with alopecia areata. Each CDR3 is given with its conserved first and last residue. A D gene is named only where the DNA matches it firmly. Clone size is not always given. Where it is, it says once, few, many or a class for expanded clones.

TRBJ1-1,TRBV7-3,13,NA,NA,CASSLKVNTEAFF,TGTGCCAGCAGCTTAAAGGTGAACACTGAAGCTTTCTTT
TRBJ2-5,TRBV9,13,NA,few,CASSVGTQETQYF,TGTGCCAGCAGCGTTGGTACCCAAGAGACCCAGTACTTC
TRBJ2-5,TRBV7-3,16,NA,NA,CASSWSIGRLGETQYF,TGTGCCAGCAGCTGGAGCATCGGACGTCTGGGTGAGACCCAGTACTTC
TRBJ2-7,TRBV5-1,12,NA,NA,CASSLDKAEQYF,TGCGCCAGCAGCTTGGATAAAGCCGAGCAGTACTTC
TRBJ1-4,TRBV27,14,TRBD1,few,CASSPDRFTEKLFF,TGTGCCAGCAGTCCGGACAGGTTCACTGAAAAACTGTTTTTT
TRBJ1-2,TRBV5-6,13,NA,NA,CASSRGRVYGYTF,TGTGCCAGCAGCCGGGGGAGGGTCTATGGCTACACCTTC
TRBJ1-1,TRBV2,14,NA,once,CASKSAGANTEAFF,TGTGCCAGCAAATCTGCAGGGGCGAACACTGAAGCTTTCTTT
TRBJ1-1,TRBV30,15,NA,NA,CAWTGNIWMNTEAFF,TGTGCCTGGACCGGGAATATATGGATGAACACTGAAGCTTTCTTT
TRBJ2-5,TRBV5-4,13,TRBD1,once,CASSFDRGETQYF,TGTGCCAGCAGTTTCGACAGGGGAGAGACCCAGTACTTC
TRBJ2-7,TRBV20-1,11,NA,NA,CSASTSNEQYF,TGCAGTGCTAGTACTAGCAACGAGCAGTACTTC
TRBJ1-1,TRBV30,14,NA,NA,CAWSEGRRNTEAFF,TGTGCCTGGAGTGAGGGGAGGCGGAACACTGAAGCTTTCTTT
TRBJ2-3,TRBV18,14,TRBD2,few,CASSPTSGADTQYF,TGTGCCAGCTCACCGACTAGCGGAGCAGATACGCAGTATTTT
TRBJ2-4,TRBV27,17,TRBD1,NA,CASSSGTGDIAKNIQYF,TGTGCCAGCAGTTCCGGGACAGGGGACATAGCCAAAAACATTCAGTACTTC
TRBJ1-4,TRBV29-1,12,NA,NA,CSVGGFGEKLFF,TGCAGCGTCGGGGGCTTTGGTGAAAAACTGTTTTTT
TRBJ1-4,TRBV5-1,16,TRBD1,NA,CASSLGARAGGEKLFF,TGCGCCAGCAGCTTGGGAGCTCGGGCAGGGGGAGAAAAACTGTTTTTT
TRBJ1-2,TRBV30,12,TRBD1,once,CAWRGQGEGYTF,TGTGCCTGGAGGGGACAGGGGGAAGGCTACACCTTC
TRBJ2-7,TRBV5-1,15,TRBD1,NA,CASSLGQGVSYEQYF,TGCGCCAGCAGCTTGGGCCAGGGGGTGTCCTACGAGCAGTACTTC
TRBJ1-5,TRBV9,14,NA,NA,CASSPGRTNQPQHF,TGTGCCAGCAGCCCCGGACGGACCAATCAGCCCCAGCATTTT
TRBJ2-3,TRBV6-5,14,NA,NA,CASSYSQIPDTQYF,TGTGCCAGCAGTTATTCTCAGATCCCAGATACGCAGTATTTT
TRBJ2-7,TRBV29-1,13,NA,NA,CSVELVDSHQQYF,TGCAGCGTTGAACTCGTAGACAGCCACCAGCAGTACTTC
TRBJ2-7,TRBV23-1,16,NA,once,CASSQSTQAGAYEQYF,TGCGCCAGCAGTCAATCCACCCAGGCCGGAGCTTACGAGCAGTACTTC
TRBJ1-2,TRBV9,14,NA,NA,CASSPGGPYYGYTF,TGTGCCAGCAGCCCGGGGGGCCCGTACTATGGCTACACCTTC
TRBJ1-2,TRBV7-2,12,NA,NA,CASSLEYYGYTF,TGTGCCAGCAGCTTAGAGTACTATGGCTACACCTTC
TRBJ2-7,TRBV9,16,NA,few,CASSVAPGAGAYEQYF,TGTGCCAGCAGCGTAGCCCCAGGGGCAGGCGCCTACGAGCAGTACTTC
TRBJ1-5,TRBV9,14,NA,NA,CASSVAAGDQPQHF,TGTGCCAGCAGCGTAGCTGCGGGGGATCAGCCCCAGCATTTT
TRBJ2-1,TRBV5-4,16,TRBD2,once,CASSSSSGGSYNEQFF,TGTGCCAGCAGCTCCTCTAGCGGGGGCTCGTACAATGAGCAGTTCTTC
TRBJ2-1,TRBV6-5,13,NA,NA,CASSYGRGVEQFF,TGTGCCAGCAGTTACGGACGGGGAGTTGAGCAGTTCTTC
TRBJ1-1,TRBV29-1,14,TRBD1,few,CSLTGTGILTEAFF,TGCAGCCTAACCGGGACAGGGATTTTGACTGAAGCTTTCTTT
TRBJ2-5,TRBV5-1,14,NA,NA,CASSLANRGETQYF,TGCGCCAGCAGCTTGGCCAACCGGGGAGAGACCCAGTACTTC
TRBJ1-2,TRBV10-2,14,TRBD1,NA,CASSEQDRGHGYTF,TGCGCCAGCAGTGAGCAGGACAGGGGCCATGGCTACACCTTC
TRBJ2-5,TRBV29-1,14,NA,NA,CSVEEPTGAETQYF,TGCAGCGTTGAAGAACCTACAGGTGCCGAGACCCAGTACTTC
TRBJ1-2,TRBV25-1,15,NA,few,CASSEIEGRDVGYTF,TGTGCCAGCAGTGAAATCGAGGGCCGTGATGTAGGCTACACCTTC
TRBJ1-2,TRBV25-1,12,TRBD1,NA,CASSGTGYGYTF,TGTGCCAGCAGTGGGACAGGCTATGGCTACACCTTC
TRBJ1-1,TRBV15,15,NA,NA,CATSRGGTGNTEAFF,TGTGCCACCAGCAGAGGGGGCACGGGGAACACTGAAGCTTTCTTT
TRBJ2-5,TRBV5-1,15,TRBD2,NA,CASSLTPSGGETQYF,TGCGCCAGCAGCTTAACACCTAGCGGGGGGGAGACCCAGTACTTC
TRBJ2-5,TRBV5-1,14,NA,NA,CASSLSGTVETQYF,TGCGCCAGCAGCTTGTCAGGGACGGTGGAGACCCAGTACTTC
TRBJ1-6,TRBV6-6,14,NA,NA,CASRDYLTGSPLHF,TGTGCCAGCAGAGACTACCTGACAGGTTCACCCCTCCACTTT
TRBJ2-5,TRBV9,14,NA,few,CASSPGQRQETQYF,TGTGCCAGCAGCCCTGGACAGCGTCAAGAGACCCAGTACTTC
TRBJ2-7,TRBV27,13,NA,NA,CASSLGTTAEQYF,TGTGCCAGCAGTTTAGGGACGACGGCCGAGCAGTACTTC
TRBJ1-1,TRBV5-5,11,NA,few,CASSLNTEAFF,TGTGCCAGCAGCTTGAACACTGAAGCTTTCTTT
TRBJ2-7,TRBV4-3,15,TRBD1,NA,CASSQMGQGGEEQYF,TGCGCCAGCAGCCAAATGGGACAGGGAGGGGAAGAGCAGTACTTC
TRBJ1-1,TRBV5-1,12,NA,NA,CASYGLNTEAFF,TGCGCCAGCTATGGGTTGAACACTGAAGCTTTCTTT
TRBJ1-2,TRBV5-5,14,NA,few,CASSLAVGIGGYTF,TGTGCCAGCAGCTTGGCAGTAGGTATAGGCGGCTACACCTTC
TRBJ2-1,TRBV6-5,12,NA,few,CASSYPTGEQFF,TGTGCCAGCAGTTACCCTACAGGGGAGCAGTTCTTC
TRBJ2-3,TRBV19,11,NA,NA,CATKGPDTQYF,TGTGCCACGAAAGGCCCCGATACGCAGTATTTT